This T cell receptor (beta chain) was sequenced during a study of blood T cell repertoires in COVID-19. Study in general: COVID-19 samples from acute and convalescent phases originated in the United States, Italy and Spain. PBMCs, B-cell-depleted T cells, or T cells provided the cDNA or gDNA that made up the material.

Generated by immunoSEQ multiplex PCR, the TCRdb table keeps only in-frame clones and is missing some. Here the sample spans around 300,000 clones, about 93% being singletons. The germline V gene has CDR1 LNHNV and CDR2 YYDKDF (reference sequence). Trimming at V came to 3 bases and at J to 7 bases, leaving 3 bases not matched to a gene. This CDR3 contains 13 residues. The sequenced material came from peripheral blood. The chain is built from TRBV15 and TRBJ1-2; TRBD1 aligns across 9 bases. This receptor was identified in a woman in her thirties with COVID-19, enrolled during active disease. CDR3 sequence (DNA): TGTGCCACCAGCAGCGGACAGGGGAGTGGCTACACCTTC. Translating it yields CATSSGQGSGYTF.